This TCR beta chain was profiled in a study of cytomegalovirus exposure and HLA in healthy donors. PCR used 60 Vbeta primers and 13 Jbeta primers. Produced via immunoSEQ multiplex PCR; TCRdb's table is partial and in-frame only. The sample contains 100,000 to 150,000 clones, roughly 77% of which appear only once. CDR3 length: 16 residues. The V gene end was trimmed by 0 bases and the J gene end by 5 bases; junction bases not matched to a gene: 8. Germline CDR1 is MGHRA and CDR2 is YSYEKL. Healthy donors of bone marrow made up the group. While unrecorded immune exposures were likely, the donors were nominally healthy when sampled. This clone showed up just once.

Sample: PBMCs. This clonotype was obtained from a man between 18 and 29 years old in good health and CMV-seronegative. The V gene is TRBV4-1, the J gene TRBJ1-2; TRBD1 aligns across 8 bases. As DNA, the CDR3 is TGCGCCAGCAGCCAAGACAGGGGGCGCGGTGGATATGGCTACACCTTC. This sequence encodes CASSQDRGRGGYGYTF.